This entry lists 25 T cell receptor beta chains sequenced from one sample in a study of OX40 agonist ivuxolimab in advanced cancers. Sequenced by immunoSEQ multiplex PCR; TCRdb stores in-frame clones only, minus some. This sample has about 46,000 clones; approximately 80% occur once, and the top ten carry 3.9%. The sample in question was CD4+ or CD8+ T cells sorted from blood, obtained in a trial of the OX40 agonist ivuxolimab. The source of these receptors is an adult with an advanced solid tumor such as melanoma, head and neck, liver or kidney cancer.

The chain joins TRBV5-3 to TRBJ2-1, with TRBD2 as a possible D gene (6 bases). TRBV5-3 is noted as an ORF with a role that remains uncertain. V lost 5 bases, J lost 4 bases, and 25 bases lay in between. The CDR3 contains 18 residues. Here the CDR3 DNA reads TGTGCCAGAAGTCCTGGACTAACTATGGGATTAAGATACAATGAGCAGTTCTTC. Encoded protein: CARSPGLTMGLRYNEQFF.

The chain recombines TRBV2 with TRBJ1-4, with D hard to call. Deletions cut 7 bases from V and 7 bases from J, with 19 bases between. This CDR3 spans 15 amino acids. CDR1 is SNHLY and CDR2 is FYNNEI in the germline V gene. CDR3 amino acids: CASTQIGGRGEKLFF. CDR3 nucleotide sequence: TGTGCCAGCACTCAAATTGGTGGGCGAGGTGAAAAACTGTTTTTT.

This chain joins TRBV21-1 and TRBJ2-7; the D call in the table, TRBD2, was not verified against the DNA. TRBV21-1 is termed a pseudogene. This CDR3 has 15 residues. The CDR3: CASSKGGGGLDEQYF. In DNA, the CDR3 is TGTGCCAGCAGCAAAGGGGGAGGGGGGCTAGACGAGCAGTACTTC.

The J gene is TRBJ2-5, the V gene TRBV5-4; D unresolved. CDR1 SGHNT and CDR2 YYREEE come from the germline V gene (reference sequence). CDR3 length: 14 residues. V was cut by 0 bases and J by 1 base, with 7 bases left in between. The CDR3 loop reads CASSLATAQETQYF. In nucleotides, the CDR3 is TGTGCCAGCAGCTTGGCTACAGCCCAAGAGACCCAGTACTTC.

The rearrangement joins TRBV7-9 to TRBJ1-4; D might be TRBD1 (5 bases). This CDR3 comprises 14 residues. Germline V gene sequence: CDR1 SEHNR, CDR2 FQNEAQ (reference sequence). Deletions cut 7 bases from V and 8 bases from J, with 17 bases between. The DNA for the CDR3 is TGTGCCAGCACCTCGGGGGGAAGGGCGGAAAAACTGTTTTTT. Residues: CASTSGGRAEKLFF.

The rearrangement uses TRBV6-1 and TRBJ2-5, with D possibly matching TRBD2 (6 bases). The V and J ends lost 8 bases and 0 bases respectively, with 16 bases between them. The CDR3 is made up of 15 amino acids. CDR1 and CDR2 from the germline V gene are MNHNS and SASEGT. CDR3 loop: CASSWGTGNQETQYF. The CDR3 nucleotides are TGTGCCAGCTCTTGGGGGACTGGGAACCAAGAGACCCAGTACTTC.

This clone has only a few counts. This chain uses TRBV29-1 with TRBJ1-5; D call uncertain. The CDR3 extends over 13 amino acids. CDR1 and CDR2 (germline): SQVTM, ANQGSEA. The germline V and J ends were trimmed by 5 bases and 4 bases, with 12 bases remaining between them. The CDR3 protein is CSVSGGPNQPQHF. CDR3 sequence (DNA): TGCAGCGTTTCCGGCGGCCCAAATCAGCCCCAGCATTTT.

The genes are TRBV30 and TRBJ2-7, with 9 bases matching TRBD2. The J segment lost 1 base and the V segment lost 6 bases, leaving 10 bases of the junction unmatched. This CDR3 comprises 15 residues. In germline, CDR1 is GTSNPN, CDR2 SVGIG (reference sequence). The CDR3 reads CACTAGTSWSYEQYF. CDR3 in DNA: TGTGCCTGCACTGCGGGGACTAGCTGGTCCTACGAGCAGTACTTC.

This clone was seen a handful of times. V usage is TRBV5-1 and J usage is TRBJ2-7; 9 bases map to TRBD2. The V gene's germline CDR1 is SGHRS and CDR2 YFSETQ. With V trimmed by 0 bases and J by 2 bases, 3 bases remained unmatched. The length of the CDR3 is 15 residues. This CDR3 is CASSLVAGEPYEQYF. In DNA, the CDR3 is TGCGCCAGCAGCTTGGTAGCGGGAGAACCCTACGAGCAGTACTTC. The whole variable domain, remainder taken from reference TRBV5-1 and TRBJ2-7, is KAGVTQTPRYLIKTRGQQVTLSCSPISGHRSVSWYQQTPGQGLQFLFEYFSETQRNKGNFPGRFSGRQFSNSRSEMNVSTLELGDSALYLCASSLVAGEPYEQYFGPGTRLTVT.

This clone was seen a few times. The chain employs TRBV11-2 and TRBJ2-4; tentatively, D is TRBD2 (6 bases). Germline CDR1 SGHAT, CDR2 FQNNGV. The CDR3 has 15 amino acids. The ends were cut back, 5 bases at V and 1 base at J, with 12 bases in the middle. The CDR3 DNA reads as TGTGCCAGCAGCGATATACGGGGGGCCAAAAACATTCAGTACTTC. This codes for CASSDIRGAKNIQYF.

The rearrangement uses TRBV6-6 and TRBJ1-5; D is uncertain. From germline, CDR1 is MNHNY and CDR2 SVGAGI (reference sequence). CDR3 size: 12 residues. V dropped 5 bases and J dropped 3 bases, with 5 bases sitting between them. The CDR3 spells CASSTPNQPQHF. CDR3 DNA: TGTGCCAGCAGTACCCCCAATCAGCCCCAGCATTTT.

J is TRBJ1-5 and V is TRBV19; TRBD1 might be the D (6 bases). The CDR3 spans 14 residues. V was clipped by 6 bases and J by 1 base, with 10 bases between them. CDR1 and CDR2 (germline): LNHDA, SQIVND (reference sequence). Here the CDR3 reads CASSGQISNQPQHF. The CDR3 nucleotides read TGTGCCAGTAGCGGACAGATCAGCAATCAGCCCCAGCATTTT.

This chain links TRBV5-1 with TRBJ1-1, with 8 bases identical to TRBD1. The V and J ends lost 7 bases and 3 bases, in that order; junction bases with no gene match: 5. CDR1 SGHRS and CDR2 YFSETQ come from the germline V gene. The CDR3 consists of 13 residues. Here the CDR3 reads CASGYRGDTEAFF. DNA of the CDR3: TGCGCCAGCGGATACAGGGGGGACACTGAAGCTTTCTTT.

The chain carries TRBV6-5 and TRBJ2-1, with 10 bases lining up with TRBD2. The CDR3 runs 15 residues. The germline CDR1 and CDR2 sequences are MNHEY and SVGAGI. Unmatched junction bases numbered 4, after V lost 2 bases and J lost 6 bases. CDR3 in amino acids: CASSYEAGGTNEQFF. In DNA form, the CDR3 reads TGTGCCAGCAGTTACGAAGCGGGAGGGACCAATGAGCAGTTCTTC.

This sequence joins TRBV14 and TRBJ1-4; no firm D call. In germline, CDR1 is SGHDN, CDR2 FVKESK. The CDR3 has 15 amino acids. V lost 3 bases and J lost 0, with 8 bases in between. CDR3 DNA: TGTGCCAGCAGCCAGCGGGGTGCAACTAATGAAAAACTGTTTTTT. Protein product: CASSQRGATNEKLFF.

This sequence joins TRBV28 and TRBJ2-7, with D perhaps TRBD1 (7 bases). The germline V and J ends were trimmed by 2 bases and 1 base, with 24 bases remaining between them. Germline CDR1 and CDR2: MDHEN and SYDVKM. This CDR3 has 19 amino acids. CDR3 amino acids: CASSLGGGRIRLESYEQYF. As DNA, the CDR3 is TGTGCCAGCAGTTTAGGAGGGGGCAGGATTCGGCTCGAGTCCTACGAGCAGTACTTC. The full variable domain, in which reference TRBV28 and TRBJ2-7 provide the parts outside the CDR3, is DVKVTQSSRYLVKRTGEKVFLECVQDMDHENMFWYRQDPGLGLRLIYFSYDVKMKEKGDIPEGYSVSREKKERFSLILESASTNQTSMYLCASSLGGGRIRLESYEQYFGPGTRLTVT.

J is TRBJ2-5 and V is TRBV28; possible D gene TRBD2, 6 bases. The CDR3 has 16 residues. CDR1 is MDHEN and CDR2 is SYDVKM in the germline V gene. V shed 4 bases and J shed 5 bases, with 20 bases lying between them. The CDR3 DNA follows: TGTGCCAGCAGTTCCCTAGCGAGCAGGGTGGTGGAGACCCAGTACTTC. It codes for CASSSLASRVVETQYF.

The CDR3 DNA sequence: TGTGCCAGCAGCTACCTGAACACCGGGGAGCTGTTTTTT. Translating gives CASSYLNTGELFF. The chain links TRBV7-3 to TRBJ2-2; D is ambiguous. V was trimmed by 4 bases and J by 1 base, leaving 4 bases between them. Germline V gene lookup returns CDR1 SGHTA and CDR2 FQGTGA. CDR3 length: 13 amino acids.

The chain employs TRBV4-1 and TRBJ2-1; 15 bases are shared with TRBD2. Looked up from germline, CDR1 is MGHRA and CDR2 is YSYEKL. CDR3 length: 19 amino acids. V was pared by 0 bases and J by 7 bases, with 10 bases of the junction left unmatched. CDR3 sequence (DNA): TGCGCCAGCAGCCAAGATCCCGGACTAGCGGGGGGGCGTTGGAATGAGCAGTTCTTC. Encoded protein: CASSQDPGLAGGRWNEQFF.

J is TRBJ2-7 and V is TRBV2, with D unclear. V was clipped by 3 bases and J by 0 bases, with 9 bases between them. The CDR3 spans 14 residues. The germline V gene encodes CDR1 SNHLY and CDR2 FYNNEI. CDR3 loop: CASSDSTSSYEQYF. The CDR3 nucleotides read TGTGCCAGCAGTGATTCGACATCCTCCTACGAGCAGTACTTC.

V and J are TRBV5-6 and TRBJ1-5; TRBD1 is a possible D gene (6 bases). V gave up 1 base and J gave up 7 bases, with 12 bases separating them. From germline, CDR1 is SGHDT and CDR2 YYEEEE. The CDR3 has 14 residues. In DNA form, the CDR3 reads TGTGCCAGCAGCTTGTGGGGGCTAGGGCAGCCCCAGCATTTT. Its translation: CASSLWGLGQPQHF.

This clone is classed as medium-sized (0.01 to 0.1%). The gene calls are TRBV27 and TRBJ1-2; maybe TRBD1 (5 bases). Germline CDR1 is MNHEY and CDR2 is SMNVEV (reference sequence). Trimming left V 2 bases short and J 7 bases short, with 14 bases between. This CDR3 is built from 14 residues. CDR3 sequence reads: CASSLVQGGFGYTF. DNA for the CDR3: TGTGCCAGCAGTTTAGTCCAGGGTGGATTTGGCTACACCTTC.

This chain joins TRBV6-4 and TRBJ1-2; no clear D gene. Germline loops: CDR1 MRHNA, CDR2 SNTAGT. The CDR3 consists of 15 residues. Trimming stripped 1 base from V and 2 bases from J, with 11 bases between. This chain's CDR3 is CASSDWMRGNYGYTF. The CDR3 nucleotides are TGTGCCAGCAGTGACTGGATGAGAGGGAACTATGGCTACACCTTC.

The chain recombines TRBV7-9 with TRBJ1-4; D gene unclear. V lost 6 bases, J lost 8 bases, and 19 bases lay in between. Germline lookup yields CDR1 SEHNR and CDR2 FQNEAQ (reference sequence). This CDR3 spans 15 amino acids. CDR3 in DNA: TGTGCCAGCAGTGGTAGCGGTTCGGTGGAGGAAAAACTGTTTTTT. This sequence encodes CASSGSGSVEEKLFF. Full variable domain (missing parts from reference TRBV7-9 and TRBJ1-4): DTGVSQNPRHKITKRGQNVTFRCDPISEHNRLYWYRQTLGQGPEFLTYFQNEAQLEKSRLLSDRFSAERPKGSFSTLEIQRTEQGDSAMYLCASSGSGSVEEKLFFGSGTQLSVL.

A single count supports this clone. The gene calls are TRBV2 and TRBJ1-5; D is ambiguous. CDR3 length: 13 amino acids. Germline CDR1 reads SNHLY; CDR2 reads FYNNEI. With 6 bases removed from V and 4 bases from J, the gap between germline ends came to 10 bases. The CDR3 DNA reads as TGTGCCAGCAGAGGCAGGTCTAATCAGCCCCAGCATTTT. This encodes CASRGRSNQPQHF.